The present TCR beta chain was sequenced within a study of cytomegalovirus exposure and HLA in healthy donors (dated by TCRdb to the late 2010s). For context, the study as a whole: An earlier analysis of approximately 640 of the donors reported roughly 300 Gb of sequence data and 117 million unique TCR beta sequences from 150 million to 200 million T cells. About 300 gigabases of sequencing data and about 92 million unique TCR sequences made up an early release that covered approximately 700 HLA-typed donors. A separate validation cohort of over a hundred different subjects was used in addition to the approximately 670-subject first cohort. The genetic ancestry cluster associated with self-reported Caucasian donors included 65% to 90% of the approximately 410 genotyped donors. High-throughput TCR immunosequencing, statistical association of individual TCRs with disease status, and machine learning were combined to predict cytomegalovirus infection status. Donor age, sex, ethnicity and CMV serostatus were compiled alongside the repertoire data. Five DR-DQ haplotypes were handled as single units for association and clustering because linkage in the cohort was strong. The number of donors typed differed by locus, with about 629-630 for A, B, C, DRB1 and DQB1, roughly 520 for DQA1, about 610 for DPA1, and 400 to 490 for DPB1. All discovery cohort repertoires had been generated on a single sequencing platform. In an earlier analysis of around 540 of the donors, high-throughput TCR beta sequencing was used to judge whether each TCR beta V gene segment behaved as functional or pseudogenic. On average, approximately 250,000 unique TCR beta nucleotide sequences were sequenced per donor among a few hundred genotyped donors of the cohort, with around 19% of those sequences being non-productive. The T cell repertoires of under 750 subjects were profiled by immunosequencing and related to cytomegalovirus serostatus. HLA typing covered class I and class II loci at four-digit resolution. To study patterns of TCR occurrence, a later analysis re-analyzed previously published TCR beta repertoires from around 660 donors and added high-resolution HLA genotyping. The study aimed to test whether signatures of past pathogen exposure could be identified by cataloging public T cell receptors. Genome-wide SNP genotypes for about three fifths of the roughly 670 donors were used in a later genetic analysis, which treated that subset as a discovery cohort. The later analysis used no new phenotypic data to find candidate immune exposures, relying instead on TCR beta sequences and their occurrence across donors. Study-wide findings and limitations: Most TCR sequences were seen in very few donors, while some public TCRs were found in many individuals. The authors suggested that the approach could potentially be extended to other disease states and immunological phenotypes. In a later analysis, several top co-occurrence clusters were reported to appear linked to parvovirus B19, influenza, CMV and Epstein-Barr virus. In a later analysis, HLA-associated TCR beta chains were found to be more clonally expanded and to have lower generation probabilities than equally common non-associated chains. A later analysis associated some 17,000 TCR beta sequences with specific HLA alleles at a false discovery rate of 0.05. The study gave a list of roughly 150 TCR beta chains associated with cytomegalovirus. In this cohort, only TCR beta chains were sequenced, and detectable features were limited by the absence of alpha or paired-chain data. The sequencing pipeline was judged likely to have produced a cluster of highly shared sequence variants as a technical artifact. In a later analysis, the rate of TCR association differed among HLA loci, with DRB1 alleles having the most associated TCRs and HLA-C alleles having the fewest. In an earlier analysis of roughly 560 of the donors, most TCR beta V segments were observed in productive rearrangements about 87% or about 30% of the time, broadly matching IMGT annotations. A further reported finding was that TCR beta sequences accurately predicted the HLA-A and HLA-B alleles for most subjects in the first cohort. A later genetic analysis reported fewer N-insertions in productive TCRs among donors in an Asian-associated ancestry cluster than the roughly 700-donor mean. According to a later analysis, most CMV-associated TCR beta chains appeared to be HLA-restricted, and the HLA associations seemed to be driven largely by CMV exposure. Fewer than 20 rarely observed V segments, including chromosome 9 orphons, were excluded from the earlier analysis of a few hundred of the donors because counts were too low. Linkage disequilibrium might explain the correlated functional status among segregating V segments, but an unknown experimental factor could not be ruled out. Because HLA typing was unavailable for some donors at each locus, only the typed subset was used in association tests. Roughly uniform sequencing depth across donors was assumed in presence/absence analyses, although this assumption may not hold. When HLA alleles, especially DR and DQ, strongly co-occurred, attributing TCR associations to individual alleles was difficult. Immune exposure information for the cohort was limited to CMV serostatus. A few of the identified cytomegalovirus-associated TCR beta chains were confirmed in vitro to be specific for cytomegalovirus antigens. A later genetic analysis associated a missense DCLRE1C variant with V-gene and J-gene trimming of TCR beta chains, and an independent cohort replicated the association. Some IMGT-functional V segments, including TRBV6-2 and TRBV6-3, could not be distinguished by the 87-base-pair reads and were therefore excluded. The classifier was reported to diagnose cytomegalovirus status with high specificity and sensitivity in both the original and validation cohorts.

Points on this clone: No cognate antigen has been identified for it. One base away there is no much larger clone; base qualities are not given.

The cohort was made up of about 670 healthy bone marrow donors. At the time of sampling, all cohort members were nominally healthy, though unrecorded immune exposures were likely present. The donor was CMV seronegative and was included in the group of a few hundred seronegative cohort members. Each donor provided a peripheral blood sample, and peripheral blood mononuclear cells were used for TCR beta sequencing. The Qiagen DNeasy Blood Extraction Kit was used to extract genomic DNA from the blood cell samples. The CDR3 covers 15 residues, taking in both the cysteine and the phenylalanine. This entry keeps only the CDR3 DNA: 45 bases, framed from base 1. Ends trimmed: V by 1 base, J by 5 bases; bases unmatched to a gene: 5. CDR1 and CDR2 are read off the germline V gene (reference sequence) as PRHDT and FYEKMQ. Library preparation employed the immunoSEQ multiplex PCR assay. For the multiplex PCR, a mixture combining 60 forward primers for TCR Vbeta segments and 13 reverse primers for TCR Jbeta segments was used. The CDR3 region of rearranged TCR beta genes was amplified from genomic DNA by a multiplex PCR assay. The Illumina HiSeq System was used to sequence the amplified TCR beta libraries as 87-base-pair reads. Regarding the original processing steps: A later analysis tallied 75 million to 95 million unique TCR beta chains across the 666 repertoires, and some 10 million of those chains were shared by two or more donors. A nearest-neighbor algorithm error-corrected the raw reads and collapsed the reads into unique sequences, merging closely related sequences to remove PCR and sequencing errors. To assign V, D and J gene segments, CDR3 sequences were aligned to IMGT reference sequences. For a sequence to be retained, a match of at least six nucleotides to both a V gene segment and a J gene segment was required. Rearrangements were called productive when the CDR3 lacked stop codons and stayed in frame with V and J; all others were non-productive. Following IMGT convention, CDR3 was defined as the stretch from the second conserved V-encoded cysteine to the conserved J-encoded phenylalanine. The earlier analysis of fewer than 750 of the donors excluded sequences that lacked an unambiguous match to a single V gene segment. An earlier analysis of fewer than 750 of the donors called V segments functional above 56.7% productive rearrangements and segregating when the between-donor standard deviation exceeded 5%. A statistical classification framework was built for diagnosing cytomegalovirus status from the catalog of TCR beta chain sequences. A later analysis assigned V and J genes by comparing TCR nucleotide sequences with IMGT/GENE-DB human TR gene sequences. Using the TCRdist pipeline, a later analysis assigned CDR3 sequences along with most-parsimonious VDJ recombination scenarios. In a later analysis, each TCR beta chain was defined by its CDR3 amino acid sequence together with its V-gene family, and reads without a unique V-gene family were excluded. A later analysis removed several hundred highly shared, low-generation-probability nucleotide sequences to deal with suspected cross-contamination and a sequencing artifact. In a later analysis, a clonal expansion index was calculated for each public chain from normalized within-repertoire ranks of inferred template counts. Generation probabilities in a later analysis came from a VDJ recombination model fitted to out-of-frame rearrangements, and those results were checked against IGoR. In a later analysis, hypergeometric tests were used to score TCR-TCR, TCR-HLA and TCR-CMV co-occurrence, with a repertoire-size bias correction applied to TCR pairs. False discovery rates were estimated in a later analysis by permuting HLA or CMV assignments 20 times. In a later analysis, co-occurring TCRs were grouped with DBSCAN, and TCRdist sequence similarity was added when clustering was performed within HLA-allele-positive subsets. Co-occurrence clustering excluded repertoires with fewer than 30,000 or more than 120,000 public chains, plus five with anomalous nucleotide sharing. TCRdb carries this immuneACCESS record with in-frame sequences only. Its versions omit some clonotypes, under half of them owing to an unresolved V gene in the studies checked, with the rest unexplained. Clone size and the V and J calls come from that table; the DNA yielded D and trimming. The sample yields under 150,000 clones; 70% to 85% were counted once. In total, the top ten clones hold nearly 3.5% of the sample.

Sequencing was performed on PBMCs. The sequence links TRBV13 to TRBJ2-7, with 10 junctional bases fitting TRBD2. The TCR was taken from a male donor in good health and CMV-seronegative. The nucleotide sequence reads as follows: TGTGCCAGCAGCTTAGTTACTAGCGGGACCGACGAGCAGTACTTC. Its coded protein is CASSLVTSGTDEQYF.